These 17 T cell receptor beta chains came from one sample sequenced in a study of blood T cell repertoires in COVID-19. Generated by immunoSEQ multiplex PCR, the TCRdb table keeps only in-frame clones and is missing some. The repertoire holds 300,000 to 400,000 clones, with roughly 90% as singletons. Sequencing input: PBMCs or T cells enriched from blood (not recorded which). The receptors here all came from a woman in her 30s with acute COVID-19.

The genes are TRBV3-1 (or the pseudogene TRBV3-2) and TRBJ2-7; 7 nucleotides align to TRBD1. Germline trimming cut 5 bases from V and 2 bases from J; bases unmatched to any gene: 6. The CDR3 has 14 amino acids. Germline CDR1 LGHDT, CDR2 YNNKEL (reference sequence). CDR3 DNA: TGTGCCAGCAGCGCTTCCGGGACAGCCTACGAGCAGTACTTC. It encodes CASSASGTAYEQYF.

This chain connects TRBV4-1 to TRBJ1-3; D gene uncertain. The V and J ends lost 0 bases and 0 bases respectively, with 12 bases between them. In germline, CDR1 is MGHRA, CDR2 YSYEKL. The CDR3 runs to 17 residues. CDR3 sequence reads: CASSQDSSFSSGNTIYF. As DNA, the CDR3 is TGCGCCAGCAGCCAAGATTCGTCGTTTTCCTCTGGAAACACCATATATTTT.

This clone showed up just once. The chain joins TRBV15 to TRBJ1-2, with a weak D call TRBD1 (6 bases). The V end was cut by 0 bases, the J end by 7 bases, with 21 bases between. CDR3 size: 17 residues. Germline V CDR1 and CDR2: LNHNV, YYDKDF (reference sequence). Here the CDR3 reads CATSRDLGASGASGYTF. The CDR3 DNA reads TGTGCCACCAGCAGAGATTTGGGGGCCTCTGGCGCAAGTGGCTACACCTTC.

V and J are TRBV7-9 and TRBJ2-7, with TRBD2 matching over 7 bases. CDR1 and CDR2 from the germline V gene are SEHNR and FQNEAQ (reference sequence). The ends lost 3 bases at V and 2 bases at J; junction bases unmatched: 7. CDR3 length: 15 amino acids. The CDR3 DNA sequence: TGTGCCAGCAGCTTTACGGGGGGTCCGACCTACGAGCAGTACTTC. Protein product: CASSFTGGPTYEQYF.

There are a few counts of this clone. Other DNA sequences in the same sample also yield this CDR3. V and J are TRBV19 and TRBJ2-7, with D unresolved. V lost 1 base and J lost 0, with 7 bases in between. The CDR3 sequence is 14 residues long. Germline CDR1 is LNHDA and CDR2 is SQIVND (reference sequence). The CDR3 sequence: CASSIGGSSYEQYF. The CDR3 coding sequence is TGTGCCAGTAGTATAGGCGGCAGCTCCTACGAGCAGTACTTC.

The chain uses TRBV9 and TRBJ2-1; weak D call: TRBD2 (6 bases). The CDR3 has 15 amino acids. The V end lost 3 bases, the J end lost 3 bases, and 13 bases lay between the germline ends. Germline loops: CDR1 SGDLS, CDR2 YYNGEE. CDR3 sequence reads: CASSDPGGVYNEQFF. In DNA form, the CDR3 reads TGTGCCAGCAGCGACCCCGGGGGAGTCTACAATGAGCAGTTCTTC.

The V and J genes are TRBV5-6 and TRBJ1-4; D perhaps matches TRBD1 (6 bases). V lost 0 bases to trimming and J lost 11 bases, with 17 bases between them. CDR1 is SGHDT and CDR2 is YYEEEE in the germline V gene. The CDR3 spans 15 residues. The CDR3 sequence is CASSLAAGDVWKLFF. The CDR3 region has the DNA TGTGCCAGCAGCTTGGCCGCAGGGGATGTGTGGAAACTGTTTTTT.

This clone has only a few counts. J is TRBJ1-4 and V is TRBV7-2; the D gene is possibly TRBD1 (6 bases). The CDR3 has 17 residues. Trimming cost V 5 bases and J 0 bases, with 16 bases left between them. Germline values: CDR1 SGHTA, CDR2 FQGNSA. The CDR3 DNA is TGTGCCAGCAGCCCTCGACAGGCCGGCACAACTAATGAAAAACTGTTTTTT. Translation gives CASSPRQAGTTNEKLFF. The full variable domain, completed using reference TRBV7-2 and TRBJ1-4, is GAGVSQSPSNKVTEKGKDVELRCDPISGHTALYWYRQSLGQGLEFLIYFQGNSAPDKSGLPSDRFSAERTGGSVSTLTIQRTQQEDSAVYLCASSPRQAGTTNEKLFFGSGTQLSVL.

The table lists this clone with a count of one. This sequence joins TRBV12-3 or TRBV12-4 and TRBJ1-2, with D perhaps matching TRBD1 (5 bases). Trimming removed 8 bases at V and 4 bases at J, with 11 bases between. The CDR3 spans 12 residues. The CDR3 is CASRGLSYGYTF. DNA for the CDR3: TGTGCCAGCCGGGGGTTGTCCTATGGCTACACCTTC.

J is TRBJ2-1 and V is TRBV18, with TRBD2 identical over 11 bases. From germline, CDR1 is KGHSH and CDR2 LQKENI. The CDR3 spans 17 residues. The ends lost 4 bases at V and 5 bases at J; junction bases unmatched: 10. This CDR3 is CASSRPSGGNWDNEQFF. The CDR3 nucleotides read TGTGCCAGCTCACGGCCTAGCGGGGGGAATTGGGACAATGAGCAGTTCTTC.

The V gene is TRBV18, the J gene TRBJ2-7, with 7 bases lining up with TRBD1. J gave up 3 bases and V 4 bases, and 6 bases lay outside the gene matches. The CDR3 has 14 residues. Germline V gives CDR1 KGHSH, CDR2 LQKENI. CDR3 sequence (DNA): TGTGCCAGCTCACTGACAGGGAATCGCTACGAGCAGTACTTC. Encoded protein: CASSLTGNRYEQYF.

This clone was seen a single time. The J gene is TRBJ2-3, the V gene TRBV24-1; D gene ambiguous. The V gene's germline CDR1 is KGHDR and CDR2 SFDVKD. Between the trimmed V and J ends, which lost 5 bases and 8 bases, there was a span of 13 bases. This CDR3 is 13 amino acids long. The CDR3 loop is CATSGPKQITQYF. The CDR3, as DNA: TGTGCCACCAGTGGTCCTAAGCAAATTACGCAGTATTTT.

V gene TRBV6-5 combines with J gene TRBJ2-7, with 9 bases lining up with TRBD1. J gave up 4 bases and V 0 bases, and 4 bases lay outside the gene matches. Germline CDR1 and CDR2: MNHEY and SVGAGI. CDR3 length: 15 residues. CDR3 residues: CASSYSGTGIYEQYF. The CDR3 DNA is TGTGCCAGCAGTTACTCGGGGACAGGGATATACGAGCAGTACTTC.

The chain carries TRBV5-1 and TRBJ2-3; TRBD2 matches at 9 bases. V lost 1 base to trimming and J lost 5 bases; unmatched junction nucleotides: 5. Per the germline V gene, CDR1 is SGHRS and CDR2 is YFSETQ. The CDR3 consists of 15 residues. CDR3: CASSLNGRGGDTQYF. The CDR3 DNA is TGCGCCAGCAGCTTGAATGGGCGGGGGGGAGATACGCAGTATTTT. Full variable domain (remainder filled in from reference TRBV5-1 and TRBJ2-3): KAGVTQTPRYLIKTRGQQVTLSCSPISGHRSVSWYQQTPGQGLQFLFEYFSETQRNKGNFPGRFSGRQFSNSRSEMNVSTLELGDSALYLCASSLNGRGGDTQYFGPGTRLTVL.

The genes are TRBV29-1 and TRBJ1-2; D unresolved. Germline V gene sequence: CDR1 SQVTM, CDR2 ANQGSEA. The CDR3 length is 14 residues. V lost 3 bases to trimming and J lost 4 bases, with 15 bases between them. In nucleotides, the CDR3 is TGCAGCGTTGATCTGGGCAGAGAGGGCTATGGCTACACCTTC. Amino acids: CSVDLGREGYGYTF.

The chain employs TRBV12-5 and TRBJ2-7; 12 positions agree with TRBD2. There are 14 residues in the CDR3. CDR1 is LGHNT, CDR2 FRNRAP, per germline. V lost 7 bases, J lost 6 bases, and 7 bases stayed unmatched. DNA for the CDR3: TGTGCTAGTGCAAATGGACTAGCGGGGTTCGAGCAGTACTTC. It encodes CASANGLAGFEQYF.

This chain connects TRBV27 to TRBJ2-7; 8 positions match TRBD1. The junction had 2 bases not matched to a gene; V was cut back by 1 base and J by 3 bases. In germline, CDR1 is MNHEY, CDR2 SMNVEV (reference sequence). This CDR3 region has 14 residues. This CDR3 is CASSLFGQGYEQYF. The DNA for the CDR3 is TGTGCCAGCAGTTTATTCGGACAGGGCTACGAGCAGTACTTC.